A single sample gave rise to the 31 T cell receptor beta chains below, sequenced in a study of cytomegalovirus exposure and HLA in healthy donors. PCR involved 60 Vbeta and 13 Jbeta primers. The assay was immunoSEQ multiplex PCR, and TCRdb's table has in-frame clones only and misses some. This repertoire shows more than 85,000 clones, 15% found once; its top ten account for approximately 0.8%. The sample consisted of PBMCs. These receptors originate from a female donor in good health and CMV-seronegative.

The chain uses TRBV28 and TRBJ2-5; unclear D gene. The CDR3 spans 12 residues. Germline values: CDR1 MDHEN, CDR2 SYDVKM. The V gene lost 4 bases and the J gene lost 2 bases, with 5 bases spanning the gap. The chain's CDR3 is CASSSGQETQYF. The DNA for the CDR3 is TGTGCCAGCAGTTCCGGTCAAGAGACCCAGTACTTC.

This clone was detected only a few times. In DNA, the CDR3 is TGTGCCAGCAGTGGGCTCCTAGCGGGCGTCTCCTACGAGCAGTACTTC. This codes for CASSGLLAGVSYEQYF. The V call is TRBV28, the J call TRBJ2-7; 8 bases match TRBD2. The CDR3 is 16 residues long. In germline, CDR1 is MDHEN, CDR2 SYDVKM. Trimming took 5 bases from V and 0 from J; bases not matched to a gene: 9. The entire variable domain, with the rest obtained from reference TRBV28 and TRBJ2-7, is as follows: DVKVTQSSRYLVKRTGEKVFLECVQDMDHENMFWYRQDPGLGLRLIYFSYDVKMKEKGDIPEGYSVSREKKERFSLILESASTNQTSMYLCASSGLLAGVSYEQYFGPGTRLTVT.

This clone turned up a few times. Here the CDR3 reads CASSQQGSTEAFF. DNA for the CDR3: TGTGCCAGCAGCCAACAGGGGTCCACTGAAGCTTTCTTT. The rearrangement uses TRBV7-9 and TRBJ1-1; 7 nucleotides line up with TRBD1. J gave up 4 bases and V 5 bases, and 4 bases lay outside the gene matches. In germline, CDR1 is SEHNR, CDR2 FQNEAQ (reference sequence). The CDR3 has 13 residues.

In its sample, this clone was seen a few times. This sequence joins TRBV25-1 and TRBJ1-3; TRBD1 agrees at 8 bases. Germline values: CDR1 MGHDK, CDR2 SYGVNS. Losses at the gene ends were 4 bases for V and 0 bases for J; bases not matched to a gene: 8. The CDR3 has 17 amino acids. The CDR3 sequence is CASSGPDRDLSGNTIYF. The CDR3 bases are TGTGCCAGCAGTGGGCCGGACAGGGACCTCTCTGGAAACACCATATATTTT.

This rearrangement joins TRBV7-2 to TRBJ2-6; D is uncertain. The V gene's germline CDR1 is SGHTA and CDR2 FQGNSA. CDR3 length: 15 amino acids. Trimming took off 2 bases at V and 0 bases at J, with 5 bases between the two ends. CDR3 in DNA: TGTGCCAGCAGCTTAAGACTCTCTGGGGCCAACGTCCTGACTTTC. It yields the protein CASSLRLSGANVLTF.

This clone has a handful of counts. DNA of the CDR3: TGTGCCTGGAGGGTACAGGGGACAGGACTAAGCCGGCTTAAGAACACTGAAGCTTTCTTT. Encoded protein: CAWRVQGTGLSRLKNTEAFF. This chain joins TRBV30 and TRBJ1-1; 8 bases line up with TRBD1. The CDR3 consists of 20 residues. Germline lookup yields CDR1 GTSNPN and CDR2 SVGIG (reference sequence). J was trimmed by 1 base and V by 3 bases; bases with no gene match: 22.

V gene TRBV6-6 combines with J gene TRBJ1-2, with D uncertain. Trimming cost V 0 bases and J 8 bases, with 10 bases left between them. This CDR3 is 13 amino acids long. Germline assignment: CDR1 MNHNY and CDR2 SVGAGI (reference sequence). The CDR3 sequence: CASSYSREFGYTF. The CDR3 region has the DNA TGTGCCAGCAGTTACTCTCGAGAATTCGGCTACACCTTC.

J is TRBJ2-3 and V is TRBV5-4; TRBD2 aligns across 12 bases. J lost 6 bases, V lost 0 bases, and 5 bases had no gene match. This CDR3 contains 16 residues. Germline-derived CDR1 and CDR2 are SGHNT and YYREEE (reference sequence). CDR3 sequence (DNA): TGTGCCAGCAGCTTGGCTCTAGCGGGAGGGCCGGATACGCAGTATTTT. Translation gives CASSLALAGGPDTQYF. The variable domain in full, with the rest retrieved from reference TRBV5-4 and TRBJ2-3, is ETGVTQSPTHLIKTRGQQVTLRCSSQSGHNTVSWYQQALGQGPQFIFQYYREEENGRGNFPPRFSGLQFPNYSSELNVNALELDDSALYLCASSLALAGGPDTQYFGPGTRLTVL.

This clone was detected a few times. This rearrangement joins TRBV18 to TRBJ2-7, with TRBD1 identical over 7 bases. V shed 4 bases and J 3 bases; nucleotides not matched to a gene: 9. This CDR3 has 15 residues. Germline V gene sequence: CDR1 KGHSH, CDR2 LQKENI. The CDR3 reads CASSLRQGTNYEQYF. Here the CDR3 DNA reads TGTGCCAGCTCACTCCGACAGGGTACTAACTACGAGCAGTACTTC.

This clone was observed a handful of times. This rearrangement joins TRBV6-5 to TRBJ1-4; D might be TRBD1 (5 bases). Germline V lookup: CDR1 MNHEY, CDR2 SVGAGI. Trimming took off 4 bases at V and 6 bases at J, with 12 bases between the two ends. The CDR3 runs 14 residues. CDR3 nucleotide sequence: TGTGCCAGCAGTTCCCAGGGAGGGGATGAAAAACTGTTTTTT. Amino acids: CASSSQGGDEKLFF.

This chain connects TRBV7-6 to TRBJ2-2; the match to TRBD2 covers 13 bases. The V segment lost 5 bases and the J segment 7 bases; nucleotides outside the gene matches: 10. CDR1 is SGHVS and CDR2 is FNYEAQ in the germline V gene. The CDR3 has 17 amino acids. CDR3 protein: CASSPLGTSGNVGELFF. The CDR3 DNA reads TGTGCCAGCAGCCCCCTGGGGACTAGCGGGAACGTCGGGGAGCTGTTTTTT.

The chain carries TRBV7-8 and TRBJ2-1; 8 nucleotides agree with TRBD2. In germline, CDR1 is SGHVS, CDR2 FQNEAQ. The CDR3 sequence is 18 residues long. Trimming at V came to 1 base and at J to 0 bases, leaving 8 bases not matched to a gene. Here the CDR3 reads CASSLVGGLGSSYNEQFF. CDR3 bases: TGTGCCAGCAGCTTAGTGGGGGGACTAGGCAGCTCCTACAATGAGCAGTTCTTC.

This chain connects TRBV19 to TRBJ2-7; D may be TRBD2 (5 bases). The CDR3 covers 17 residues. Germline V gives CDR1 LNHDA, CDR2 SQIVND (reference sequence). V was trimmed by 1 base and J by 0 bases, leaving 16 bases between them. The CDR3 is CASSIGTPAESSYEQYF. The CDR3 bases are TGTGCCAGTAGTATAGGCACTCCAGCGGAGAGCTCCTACGAGCAGTACTTC.

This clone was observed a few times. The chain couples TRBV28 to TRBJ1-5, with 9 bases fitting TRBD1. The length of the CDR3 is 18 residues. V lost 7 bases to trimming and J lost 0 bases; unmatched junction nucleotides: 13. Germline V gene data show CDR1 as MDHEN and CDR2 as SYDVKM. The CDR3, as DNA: TGTGCCAGCACCACCTTTCCCGGGACAGGGTATAGCAATCAGCCCCAGCATTTT. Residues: CASTTFPGTGYSNQPQHF.

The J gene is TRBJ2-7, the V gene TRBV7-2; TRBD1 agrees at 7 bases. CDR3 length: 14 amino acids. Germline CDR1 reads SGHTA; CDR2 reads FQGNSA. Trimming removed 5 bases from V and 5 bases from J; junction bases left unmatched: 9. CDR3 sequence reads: CASSILTGTHEQYF. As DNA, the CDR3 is TGTGCCAGCAGCATCCTGACAGGGACCCACGAGCAGTACTTC.

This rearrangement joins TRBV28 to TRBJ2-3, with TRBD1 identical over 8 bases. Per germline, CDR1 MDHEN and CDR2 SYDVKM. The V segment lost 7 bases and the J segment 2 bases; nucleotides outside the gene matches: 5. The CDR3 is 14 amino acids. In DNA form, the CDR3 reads TGTGCCAGCAACCGACAGGGGCTCACAGATACGCAGTATTTT. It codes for CASNRQGLTDTQYF. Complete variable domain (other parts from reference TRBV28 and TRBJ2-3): DVKVTQSSRYLVKRTGEKVFLECVQDMDHENMFWYRQDPGLGLRLIYFSYDVKMKEKGDIPEGYSVSREKKERFSLILESASTNQTSMYLCASNRQGLTDTQYFGPGTRLTVL.

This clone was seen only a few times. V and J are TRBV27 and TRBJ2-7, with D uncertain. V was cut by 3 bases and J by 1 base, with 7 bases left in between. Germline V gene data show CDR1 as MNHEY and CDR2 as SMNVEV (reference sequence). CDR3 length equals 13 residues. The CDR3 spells CASSFADSYEQYF. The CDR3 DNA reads TGTGCCAGCAGTTTCGCGGATTCCTACGAGCAGTACTTC.

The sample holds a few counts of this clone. The CDR3 coding sequence is TGTGCCTGGATGCGGGGGCCTAGCTCCTACAATGAGCAGTTCTTC. Its translation: CAWMRGPSSYNEQFF. The chain employs TRBV30 and TRBJ2-1, with D tentatively TRBD2 (7 bases). This CDR3 is built from 15 residues. Trimming cost V 4 bases and J 0 bases, with 13 bases left between them. Per germline, CDR1 GTSNPN and CDR2 SVGIG (reference sequence).

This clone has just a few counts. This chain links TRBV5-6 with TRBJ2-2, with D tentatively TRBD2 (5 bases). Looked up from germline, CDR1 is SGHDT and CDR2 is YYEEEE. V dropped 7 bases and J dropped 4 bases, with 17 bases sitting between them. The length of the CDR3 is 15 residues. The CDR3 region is CASRFLSAGTGELFF. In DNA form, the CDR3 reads TGTGCCAGCCGATTCCTTTCCGCGGGCACCGGGGAGCTGTTTTTT.

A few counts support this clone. This chain's CDR3 is CASSYFGTDYGYTF. CDR3 DNA sequence: TGTGCCAGCAGTTACTTCGGGACAGACTATGGCTACACCTTC. This chain uses TRBV6-5 with TRBJ1-2; TRBD1 agrees at 7 bases. The CDR3 is 14 residues long. Germline lookup yields CDR1 MNHEY and CDR2 SVGAGI. J lost 3 bases, V lost 1 base, and 2 bases had no gene match.

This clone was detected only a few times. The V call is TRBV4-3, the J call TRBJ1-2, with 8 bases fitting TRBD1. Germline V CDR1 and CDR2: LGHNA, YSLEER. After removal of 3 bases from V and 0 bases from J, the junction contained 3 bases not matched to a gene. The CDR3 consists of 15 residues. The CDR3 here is CASSQDRETNYGYTF. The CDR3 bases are TGCGCCAGCAGCCAGGACAGGGAGACTAACTATGGCTACACCTTC.

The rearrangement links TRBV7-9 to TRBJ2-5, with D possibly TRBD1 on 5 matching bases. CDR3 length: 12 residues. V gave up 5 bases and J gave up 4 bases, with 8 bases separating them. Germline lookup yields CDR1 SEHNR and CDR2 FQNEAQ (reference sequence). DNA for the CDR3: TGTGCCAGCAGCCAGGACACAGAGACCCAGTACTTC. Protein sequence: CASSQDTETQYF.

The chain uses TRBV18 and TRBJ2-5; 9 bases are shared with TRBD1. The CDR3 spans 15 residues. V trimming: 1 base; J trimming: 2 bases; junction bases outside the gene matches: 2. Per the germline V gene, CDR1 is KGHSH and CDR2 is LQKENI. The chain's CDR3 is CASSPRDRVQETQYF. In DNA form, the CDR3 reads TGTGCCAGCTCACCACGGGACAGGGTGCAAGAGACCCAGTACTTC.

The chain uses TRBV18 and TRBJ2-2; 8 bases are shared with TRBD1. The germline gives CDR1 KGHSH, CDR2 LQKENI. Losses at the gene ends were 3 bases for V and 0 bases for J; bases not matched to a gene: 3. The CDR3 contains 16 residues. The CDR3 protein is CASSPRDRTNTGELFF. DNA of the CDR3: TGTGCCAGCTCACCCAGGGACAGGACGAACACCGGGGAGCTGTTTTTT. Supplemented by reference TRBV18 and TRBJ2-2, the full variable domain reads NAGVMQNPRHLVRRRGQEARLRCSPMKGHSHVYWYRQLPEEGLKFMVYLQKENIIDESGMPKERFSAEFPKEGPSILRIQQVVRGDSAAYFCASSPRDRTNTGELFFGEGSRLTVL.

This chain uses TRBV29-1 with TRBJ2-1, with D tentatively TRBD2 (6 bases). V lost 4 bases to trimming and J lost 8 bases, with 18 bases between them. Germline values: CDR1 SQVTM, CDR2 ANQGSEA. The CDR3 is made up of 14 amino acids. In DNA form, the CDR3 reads TGCAGCGTTGTAGGGGTAGGGGAGCGGGATGAGCAGTTCTTC. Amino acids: CSVVGVGERDEQFF.

CDR3 region: CASSAGGSYNEQFF. In DNA form, the CDR3 reads TGTGCCAGCTCAGCAGGGGGCTCGTACAATGAGCAGTTCTTC. The rearrangement joins TRBV18 to TRBJ2-1; 8 bases align to TRBD1. The CDR3 totals 14 residues. Germline CDR1 reads KGHSH; CDR2 reads LQKENI. Trimming took 5 bases from V and 4 from J; bases not matched to a gene: 4.

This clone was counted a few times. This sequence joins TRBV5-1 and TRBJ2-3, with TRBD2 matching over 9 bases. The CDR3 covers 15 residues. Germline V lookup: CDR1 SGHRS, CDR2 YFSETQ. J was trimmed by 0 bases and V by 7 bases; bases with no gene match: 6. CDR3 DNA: TGCGCCAGCGTCCCTAGCGGGGCTAGCACAGATACGCAGTATTTT. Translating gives CASVPSGASTDTQYF. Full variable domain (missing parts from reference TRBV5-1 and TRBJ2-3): KAGVTQTPRYLIKTRGQQVTLSCSPISGHRSVSWYQQTPGQGLQFLFEYFSETQRNKGNFPGRFSGRQFSNSRSEMNVSTLELGDSALYLCASVPSGASTDTQYFGPGTRLTVL.

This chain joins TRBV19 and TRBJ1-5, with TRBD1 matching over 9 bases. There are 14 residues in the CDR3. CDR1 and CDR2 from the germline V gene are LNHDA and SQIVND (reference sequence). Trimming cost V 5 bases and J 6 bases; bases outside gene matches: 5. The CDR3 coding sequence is TGTGCCAGTAGTCCGACAGGGGGTATTCAGCCCCAGCATTTT. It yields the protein CASSPTGGIQPQHF. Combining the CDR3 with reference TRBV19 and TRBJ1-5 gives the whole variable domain DGGITQSPKYLFRKEGQNVTLSCEQNLNHDAMYWYRQDPGQGLRLIYYSQIVNDFQKGDIAEGYSVSREKKESFPLTVTSAQKNPTAFYLCASSPTGGIQPQHFGDGTRLSIL.

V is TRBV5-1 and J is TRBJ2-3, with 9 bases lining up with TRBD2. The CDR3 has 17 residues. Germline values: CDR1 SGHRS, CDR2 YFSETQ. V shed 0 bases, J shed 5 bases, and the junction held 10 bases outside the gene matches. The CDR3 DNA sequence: TGCGCCAGCAGCTTGGAACCTTCTGGCGGGGGGGGAGATACGCAGTATTTT. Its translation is CASSLEPSGGGGDTQYF.

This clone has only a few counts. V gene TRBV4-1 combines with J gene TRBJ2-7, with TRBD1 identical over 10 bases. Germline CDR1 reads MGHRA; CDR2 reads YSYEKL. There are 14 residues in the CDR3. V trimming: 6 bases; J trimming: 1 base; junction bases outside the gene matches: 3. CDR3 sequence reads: CASSRTGGSYEQYF. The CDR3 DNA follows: TGCGCCAGCAGTCGGACAGGGGGGTCCTACGAGCAGTACTTC.

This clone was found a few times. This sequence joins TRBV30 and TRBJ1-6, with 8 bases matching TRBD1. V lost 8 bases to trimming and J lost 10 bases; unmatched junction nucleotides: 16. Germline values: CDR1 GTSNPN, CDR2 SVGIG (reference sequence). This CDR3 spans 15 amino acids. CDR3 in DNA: TGTGCCGCCGAAAATTGGGACAGGAGATTCTCACCCCTCCACTTT. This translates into CAAENWDRRFSPLHF.